This paragraph covers one T cell receptor beta chain sequence. This table comes from immunoSEQ multiplex PCR, and its TCRdb copy is limited to in-frame clones, with some not included. Altogether approximately 100,000 clones are present, 70% to 75% being singletons, with the ten largest covering around 0.92%. Germline V gene data show CDR1 as LNHNV and CDR2 as YYDKDF (reference sequence). This CDR3 region has 15 residues. Trimming removed 0 bases from V and 4 bases from J; junction bases left unmatched: 3. This entry is derived from a study of blood T cell repertoires in COVID-19. This chain joins TRBV15 and TRBJ2-1; 7 bases match TRBD2. This TCR came from a human donor with acute or convalescent COVID-19. The donor label of this sample is uncertain. The specimen was peripheral blood. Written as DNA, the CDR3 is TGTGCCACCAGCAGAGAAGTTAGCGGGTACAATGAGCAGTTCTTC. The encoded protein is CATSREVSGYNEQFF.